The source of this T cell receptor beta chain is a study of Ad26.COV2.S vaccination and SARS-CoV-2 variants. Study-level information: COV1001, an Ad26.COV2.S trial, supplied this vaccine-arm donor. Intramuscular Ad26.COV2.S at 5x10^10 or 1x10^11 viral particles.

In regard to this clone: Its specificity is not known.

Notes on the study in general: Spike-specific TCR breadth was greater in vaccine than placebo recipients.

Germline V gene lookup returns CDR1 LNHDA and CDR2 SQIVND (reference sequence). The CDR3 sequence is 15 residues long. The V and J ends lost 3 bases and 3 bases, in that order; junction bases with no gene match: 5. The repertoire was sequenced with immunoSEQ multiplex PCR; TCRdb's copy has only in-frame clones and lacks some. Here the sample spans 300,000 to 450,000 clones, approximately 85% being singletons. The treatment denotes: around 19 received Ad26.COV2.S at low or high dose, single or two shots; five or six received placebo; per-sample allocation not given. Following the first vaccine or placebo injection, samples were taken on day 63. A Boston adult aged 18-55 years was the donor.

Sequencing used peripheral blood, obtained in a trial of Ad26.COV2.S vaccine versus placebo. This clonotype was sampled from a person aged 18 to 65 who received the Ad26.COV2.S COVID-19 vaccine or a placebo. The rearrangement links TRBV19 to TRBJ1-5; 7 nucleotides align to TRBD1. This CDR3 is CASSIAGTDNQPQHF. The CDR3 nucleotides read TGTGCCAGTAGTATCGCCGGGACAGACAATCAGCCCCAGCATTTT.